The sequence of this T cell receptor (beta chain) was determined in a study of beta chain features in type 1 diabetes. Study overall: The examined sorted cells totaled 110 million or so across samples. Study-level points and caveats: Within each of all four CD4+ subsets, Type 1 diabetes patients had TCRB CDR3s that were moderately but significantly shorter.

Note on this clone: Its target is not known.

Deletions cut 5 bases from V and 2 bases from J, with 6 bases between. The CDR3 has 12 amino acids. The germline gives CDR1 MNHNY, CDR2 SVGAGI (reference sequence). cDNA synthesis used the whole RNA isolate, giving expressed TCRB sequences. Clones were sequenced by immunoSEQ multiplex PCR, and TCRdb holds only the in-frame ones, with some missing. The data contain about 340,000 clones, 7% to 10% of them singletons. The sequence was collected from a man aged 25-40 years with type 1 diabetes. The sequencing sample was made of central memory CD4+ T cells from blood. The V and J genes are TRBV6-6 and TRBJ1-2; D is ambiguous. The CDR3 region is CASSNQNYGYTF. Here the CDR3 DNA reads TGTGCCAGCAGTAACCAGAACTATGGCTACACCTTC.